Listed here is a single T cell receptor (beta chain). The CDR3 sequence is 15 residues long. Deletions cut 6 bases from V and 0 bases from J, with 15 bases between. Germline V gene data show CDR1 as MDHEN and CDR2 as SYDVKM. This entry is derived from a study of cytomegalovirus exposure and HLA in healthy donors. A multiplex PCR was run with 60 Vbeta primers and 13 Jbeta primers. Only in-frame clones appear in the TCRdb table, and some are missing; sequencing was by immunoSEQ multiplex PCR. This table has about 120,000 clones, roughly 79% appearing once. The clonotype was recovered from a woman aged 30 to 39 in good health and CMV-seronegative. The chain uses TRBV28 and TRBJ2-7; perhaps TRBD1 as D (6 bases). The sequencing input was PBMCs. The CDR3 DNA follows: TGTGCCAGCAGCCCGGGACACGAAAGCTCCTACGAGCAGTACTTC. It specifies CASSPGHESSYEQYF.